This entry lists 24 T cell receptor beta chains sequenced from one sample in a study of OX40 agonist ivuxolimab in advanced cancers. Libraries were prepared by immunoSEQ multiplex PCR; TCRdb keeps only in-frame clonotypes and omits some of them. The sample includes some 60,000 clones, about 86% of them seen just once. This specimen was CD4+ or CD8+ T cells sorted from blood, taken in a trial of the OX40 agonist ivuxolimab. These receptors all come from an adult with an advanced solid tumor such as melanoma, head and neck, liver or kidney cancer.

In its sample, this clone was seen a few times. The rearrangement links TRBV4-1 to TRBJ2-2, with 9 bases lining up with TRBD1. Germline V CDR1 and CDR2: MGHRA, YSYEKL. Unmatched junction bases numbered 10, after V lost 2 bases and J lost 9 bases. This CDR3 is 16 amino acids long. CDR3 loop: CASSQIAQGASRELFF. CDR3 in DNA: TGCGCCAGCAGCCAAATAGCACAGGGGGCGTCCCGGGAGCTGTTTTTT.

V usage is TRBV5-1 and J usage is TRBJ2-1; D is unresolved. Trimming cost V 0 bases and J 6 bases, with 13 bases left between them. The CDR3 is 15 residues long. Germline CDR1 is SGHRS and CDR2 is YFSETQ. Here the CDR3 reads CASSLDPGETNEQFF. CDR3 DNA: TGCGCCAGCAGCTTGGATCCGGGCGAGACCAATGAGCAGTTCTTC.

As concerns this clone: At one boundary the junction diverges from the germline segment, which might be a read error. The rearrangement uses TRBV6-1 and TRBJ1-5, with D uncertain. Germline values: CDR1 MNHNS, CDR2 SASEGT. This CDR3 spans 13 amino acids. CDR3 in amino acids: CASKRASTQPQHF. DNA of the CDR3: TGTGCCAGCAAAAGGGCGAGCACTCAGCCCCAGCATTTT.

As to this clone: An end of the junction does not agree with germline; a read error may underlie this. The V gene is TRBV7-7, the J gene TRBJ1-1, with unresolved D. From germline, CDR1 is SSHAT and CDR2 FNYEAQ (reference sequence). The CDR3 extends over 13 amino acids. CDR3: CASSRIQNTEAFF. Here the CDR3 DNA reads TGTGCTAGCAGCCGGATACAGAACACTGAAGCTTTCTTT.

This sequence joins TRBV11-2 and TRBJ1-6; D is ambiguous. Germline CDR1 SGHAT, CDR2 FQNNGV. V gave up 2 bases and J gave up 4 bases, with 9 bases separating them. This CDR3 spans 15 amino acids. CDR3 DNA: TGTGCCAGCAGCTTATCTCCGGGTTATAATTCACCCCTCCACTTT. This codes for CASSLSPGYNSPLHF.

A word on this clone: The same CDR3 also results from other DNA sequences found in this sample. The gene calls are TRBV10-3 and TRBJ2-2; D perhaps matches TRBD2 (5 bases). The CDR3 runs to 16 residues. The ends were cut back, 0 bases at V and 2 bases at J, with 10 bases in the middle. Germline V lookup: CDR1 ENHRY, CDR2 SYGVKD. The CDR3 nucleotides read TGTGCCATCAGTGAGTCTCTACGGGGAAACACCGGGGAGCTGTTTTTT. Encoded protein: CAISESLRGNTGELFF.

This clone was seen only once. The V and J genes are TRBV12-5 and TRBJ1-3; a possible D gene is TRBD1 (5 bases). V lost 5 bases to trimming and J lost 0 bases, with 14 bases between them. CDR3 length: 16 residues. Germline lookup yields CDR1 LGHNT and CDR2 FRNRAP. The CDR3 nucleotides are TGTGCTAGTGGTCCAAACCGGGACTCCTCTGGAAACACCATATATTTT. This translates into CASGPNRDSSGNTIYF.

The chain carries TRBV4-1 and TRBJ1-1; D unresolved. The ends were cut back, 4 bases at V and 1 base at J, with 13 bases in the middle. This CDR3 contains 15 residues. In germline, CDR1 is MGHRA, CDR2 YSYEKL. CDR3 region: CASSRKGIGNTEAFF. As DNA, the CDR3 is TGCGCCAGCAGCCGTAAGGGAATTGGGAACACTGAAGCTTTCTTT.

The V gene is TRBV2, the J gene TRBJ1-2; D is unresolved. Trimming removed 7 bases from V and 9 bases from J, with 9 bases in between. The CDR3 sequence is 10 residues long. Germline CDR1 SNHLY, CDR2 FYNNEI. For the CDR3, the DNA is TGTGCCAGCACGGTTGGACGCTACACCTTC. This codes for CASTVGRYTF.

The J gene is TRBJ1-1, the V gene TRBV11-3; 8 bases agree with TRBD1. From germline, CDR1 is SGHNT and CDR2 YENEEA. Unmatched junction bases numbered 9, after V lost 6 bases and J lost 0 bases. The CDR3 consists of 16 residues. CDR3 protein: CASSRQGRGMNTEAFF. CDR3 in DNA: TGTGCCAGCAGTCGACAGGGGAGGGGTATGAACACTGAAGCTTTCTTT.

This sequence joins TRBV5-4 and TRBJ2-2; 12 bases map to TRBD2. This CDR3 region has 15 residues. Germline values: CDR1 SGHNT, CDR2 YYREEE (reference sequence). J was trimmed by 6 bases and V by 0 bases; bases with no gene match: 0. In DNA, the CDR3 is TGTGCCAGCAGCTTGGGACTAGCGGGGGCCGGGGAGCTGTTTTTT. Amino acid sequence: CASSLGLAGAGELFF. Combining the CDR3 with reference TRBV5-4 and TRBJ2-2 gives the whole variable domain ETGVTQSPTHLIKTRGQQVTLRCSSQSGHNTVSWYQQALGQGPQFIFQYYREEENGRGNFPPRFSGLQFPNYSSELNVNALELDDSALYLCASSLGLAGAGELFFGEGSRLTVL.

The chain links TRBV9 to TRBJ2-5; no firm D call. The better agreement between TRBJ2-7 and the DNA end casts doubt on the J call. Germline CDR1 reads SGDLS; CDR2 reads YYNGEE. CDR3 length: 14 residues. The CDR3, as DNA: TGTGCCAGCAGCGTCCAGTCTGTCCCCTACGAGCAGTACTTC. Translated: CASSVQSVPYEQYF.

With respect to this clone: One end of the junction varies from germline; a read error may be responsible. The sample holds other DNA sequences that translate to the same CDR3. This chain connects TRBV19 to TRBJ2-7, with 10 bases lining up with TRBD2. CDR1 and CDR2 (germline): LNHDA, SQIVND (reference sequence). The CDR3 consists of 15 residues. CDR3 sequence: CASSIGLAGAYEQYF. The CDR3, as DNA: TGTGCCAGTAGTATAGGCCTAGCGGGGGCCTACGAGCAATACTTC. The variable domain in full, completed from reference TRBV19 and TRBJ2-7, reads DGGITQSPKYLFRKEGQNVTLSCEQNLNHDAMYWYRQDPGQGLRLIYYSQIVNDFQKGDIAEGYSVSREKKESFPLTVTSAQKNPTAFYLCASSIGLAGAYEQYFGPGTRLTVT.

There are a few counts of this clone. The V gene is TRBV2, the J gene TRBJ1-1, with 7 bases fitting TRBD1. CDR3 length equals 12 residues. V was pared by 5 bases and J by 7 bases, with 4 bases of the junction left unmatched. CDR1 and CDR2 from the germline V gene are SNHLY and FYNNEI. In DNA, the CDR3 is TGTGCCAGCAGTTACCGGGACAGTGAAGCTTTCTTT. Translating it yields CASSYRDSEAFF.

The V and J genes are TRBV27 and TRBJ1-5, with unresolved D. The germline V gene has CDR1 MNHEY and CDR2 SMNVEV (reference sequence). The CDR3 sequence is 17 residues long. The V end was cut by 1 base, the J end by 0 bases, with 13 bases between. The CDR3 here is CASSLFGSEGSNQPQHF. In nucleotides, the CDR3 is TGTGCCAGCAGTTTATTTGGTAGCGAGGGTAGCAATCAGCCCCAGCATTTT.

The chain links TRBV6-1 to TRBJ1-1; D gene uncertain. This CDR3 has 14 amino acids. Germline V gene data show CDR1 as MNHNS and CDR2 as SASEGT. Deletions cut 3 bases from V and 0 bases from J, with 8 bases between. CDR3 sequence reads: CASSDRHLNTEAFF. CDR3 coding DNA: TGTGCCAGCAGTGACCGGCACCTGAACACTGAAGCTTTCTTT.

The chain joins TRBV5-1 to TRBJ2-7, with D uncertain. This CDR3 has 14 amino acids. Per the germline V gene, CDR1 is SGHRS and CDR2 is YFSETQ. Trimming pared 4 bases from V and 0 bases from J, leaving 11 bases between. CDR3 amino acids: CASSQRANSYEQYF. CDR3 sequence (DNA): TGCGCCAGCAGCCAAAGGGCCAACTCCTACGAGCAGTACTTC.

The chain has TRBV5-1 and TRBJ2-1, with 8 bases fitting TRBD2. Trimming cost V 4 bases and J 6 bases; bases outside gene matches: 12. Germline CDR1 is SGHRS and CDR2 is YFSETQ. The CDR3 covers 16 residues. In nucleotides, the CDR3 is TGCGCCAGCAGCCATGGACTAGCCGTAGTGGGCAATGAGCAGTTCTTC. This codes for CASSHGLAVVGNEQFF. The variable domain in full, with the rest retrieved from reference TRBV5-1 and TRBJ2-1, is KAGVTQTPRYLIKTRGQQVTLSCSPISGHRSVSWYQQTPGQGLQFLFEYFSETQRNKGNFPGRFSGRQFSNSRSEMNVSTLELGDSALYLCASSHGLAVVGNEQFFGPGTRLTVL.

This rearrangement joins TRBV27 to TRBJ1-1; 8 bases agree with TRBD1. CDR1 and CDR2 (germline): MNHEY, SMNVEV (reference sequence). The CDR3 consists of 13 residues. The ends lost 5 bases at V and 6 bases at J; junction bases unmatched: 5. In DNA, the CDR3 is TGTGCCAGCAGTCCTGACAGGGGTTCTGAAGCTTTCTTT. This gives the protein CASSPDRGSEAFF.

This chain joins TRBV10-3 and TRBJ1-5, with a tentative D call TRBD1 (6 bases). Germline loops: CDR1 ENHRY, CDR2 SYGVKD. This CDR3 has 13 residues. The V gene lost 10 bases and the J gene lost 0 bases, with 10 bases spanning the gap. This chain's CDR3 is CASHRASNQPQHF. The CDR3 coding sequence is TGTGCCAGCCACAGGGCTAGCAATCAGCCCCAGCATTTT.

This rearrangement joins TRBV7-3 to TRBJ1-1; the D is unclear. This CDR3 region has 13 residues. Germline assignment: CDR1 SGHTA and CDR2 FQGTGA. Deletions cut 5 bases from V and 1 base from J, with 8 bases between. The CDR3 DNA reads as TGTGCCAGCAGCGTGTCGGGGAACACTGAAGCTTTCTTT. It encodes CASSVSGNTEAFF. The full variable domain, in which reference TRBV7-3 and TRBJ1-1 provide the parts outside the CDR3, is GAGVSQTPSNKVTEKGKYVELRCDPISGHTALYWYRQSLGQGPEFLIYFQGTGAADDSGLPNDRFFAVRPEGSVSTLKIQRTERGDSAVYLCASSVSGNTEAFFGQGTRLTVV.

The genes are TRBV19 and TRBJ1-1, with a possible D match to TRBD1 (6 bases). This CDR3 is 14 amino acids long. The V end was cut by 6 bases, the J end by 1 base, with 12 bases between. Germline CDR1 and CDR2: LNHDA and SQIVND (reference sequence). The CDR3 coding sequence is TGTGCCAGTAGCCAACAGGGACCGAACACTGAAGCTTTCTTT. Translating it yields CASSQQGPNTEAFF.

The chain uses TRBV28 and TRBJ1-1; D remains ambiguous. The CDR3 runs to 11 residues. The germline V and J ends were trimmed by 5 bases and 5 bases, with 6 bases remaining between them. Germline V gene lookup returns CDR1 MDHEN and CDR2 SYDVKM. The CDR3 bases are TGTGCCAGCAGTGAAGAGACTGAAGCTTTCTTT. The encoded protein is CASSEETEAFF. The full variable domain, in which reference TRBV28 and TRBJ1-1 provide the parts outside the CDR3, is DVKVTQSSRYLVKRTGEKVFLECVQDMDHENMFWYRQDPGLGLRLIYFSYDVKMKEKGDIPEGYSVSREKKERFSLILESASTNQTSMYLCASSEETEAFFGQGTRLTVV.

The chain joins TRBV11-2 to TRBJ2-7, with 7 bases aligning to TRBD1. V lost 1 base and J lost 6; bases outside the gene matches: 6. The CDR3 contains 14 residues. CDR1 is SGHAT, CDR2 FQNNGV, per germline. The chain's CDR3 is CASSLGGGFGEQYF. Written as DNA, the CDR3 is TGTGCCAGCAGCTTAGGAGGGGGCTTCGGCGAGCAGTACTTC.